The 19 T cell receptor beta chains below were found in one sample sequenced in a study of shared clonotypes between healthy human individuals. Assay used: immunoSEQ multiplex PCR; TCRdb lists only in-frame clones, some missing. The sample has a few hundred thousand clones; about 96% are singletons. The sample consisted of memory CD8+ T cells sorted from blood. Regarding subset: CD45RO+ cells pooled with CCR7-negative TemRA cells. The receptors originated from a man aged 25-45 years in good health.

The chain links TRBV2 to TRBJ2-7; a possible D gene is TRBD2 (5 bases). Germline CDR1 is SNHLY and CDR2 is FYNNEI. V was trimmed by 1 base and J by 0 bases, leaving 7 bases between them. This CDR3 region has 14 residues. The CDR3 reads CASSEGRSSYEQYF. CDR3 coding DNA: TGTGCCAGCAGTGAAGGGAGGAGCTCCTACGAGCAGTACTTC.

The CDR3, as DNA: TGTGCCAGCAGCTTGCCTGACAGGGCTGGAAACACCATATATTTT. Translation: CASSLPDRAGNTIYF. The genes are TRBV5-6 and TRBJ1-3; TRBD1 matches 7 bases. The CDR3 is 15 residues long. The V gene end was trimmed by 1 base and the J gene end by 2 bases; junction bases not matched to a gene: 3. The V gene's germline CDR1 is SGHDT and CDR2 YYEEEE.

The J gene is TRBJ1-3, the V gene TRBV30, with D tentatively TRBD1 (5 bases). Germline-derived CDR1 and CDR2 are GTSNPN and SVGIG (reference sequence). This CDR3 is 14 amino acids long. V lost 4 bases and J 0 bases, leaving 10 bases between the germline ends. The CDR3 loop is CAWNLGPSGNTIYF. The CDR3 DNA reads as TGTGCCTGGAATCTGGGGCCCTCTGGAAACACCATATATTTT.

This clone was observed once. V gene TRBV19 combines with J gene TRBJ1-2; the D gene is possibly TRBD1 (6 bases). The V and J ends lost 5 bases and 3 bases respectively, with 10 bases between them. Germline CDR1 LNHDA, CDR2 SQIVND (reference sequence). This CDR3 contains 13 residues. The CDR3 loop is CASSPQGHYGYTF. The CDR3 DNA sequence: TGTGCCAGTAGTCCTCAGGGGCACTATGGCTACACCTTC. Full variable domain (rest looked up from reference TRBV19 and TRBJ1-2): DGGITQSPKYLFRKEGQNVTLSCEQNLNHDAMYWYRQDPGQGLRLIYYSQIVNDFQKGDIAEGYSVSREKKESFPLTVTSAQKNPTAFYLCASSPQGHYGYTFGSGTRLTVV.

This clone came up once. The chain links TRBV5-5 to TRBJ1-3; maybe TRBD1 (5 bases). V dropped 4 bases and J dropped 0 bases, with 14 bases sitting between them. CDR1 and CDR2 from the germline V gene are SGHKS and YYEKEE (reference sequence). The CDR3 is 16 residues long. CDR3 in DNA: TGTGCCAGCAGCCGCCTCGGGGGATCCTCTGGAAACACCATATATTTT. It is translated as CASSRLGGSSGNTIYF.

The chain couples TRBV28 to TRBJ1-1, with D unclear. The V gene lost 6 bases and the J gene lost 1 base, with 9 bases spanning the gap. The CDR3 covers 13 residues. CDR1 and CDR2 (germline): MDHEN, SYDVKM. The CDR3: CASSRNPNTEAFF. The CDR3 DNA reads as TGTGCCAGCAGCAGGAACCCGAACACTGAAGCTTTCTTT.

This clone is a singleton in its sample. The chain has TRBV19 and TRBJ1-2, with a possible D match to TRBD1 (6 bases). The ends were cut back, 4 bases at V and 0 bases at J, with 15 bases in the middle. Germline V gene data show CDR1 as LNHDA and CDR2 as SQIVND (reference sequence). The CDR3 has 16 residues. The CDR3 nucleotides read TGTGCCAGTAGTAGGGGGGCAGGGGAGGCTAACTATGGCTACACCTTC. It yields the protein CASSRGAGEANYGYTF.

The chain couples TRBV29-1 to TRBJ2-3; D might be TRBD1 or TRBD2, each matching 6 bases. The CDR3 contains 19 residues. Trimming removed 2 bases at V and 2 bases at J, with 26 bases between. The germline gives CDR1 SQVTM, CDR2 ANQGSEA. The CDR3 reads CSVESLRWGAQGITDTQYF. DNA for the CDR3: TGCAGCGTTGAAAGTCTAAGGTGGGGGGCGCAGGGTATCACAGATACGCAGTATTTT.

This clone appeared a few times. This chain links TRBV25-1 with TRBJ1-1; perhaps TRBD1 as D (5 bases). The CDR3 spans 10 residues. The ends were cut back, 8 bases at V and 9 bases at J, with 10 bases in the middle. CDR1 is MGHDK and CDR2 is SYGVNS in the germline V gene. As DNA, the CDR3 is TGTGCCAGCGGGGGGGTGAAAGCTTTCTTT. Its protein is CASGGVKAFF.

The chain employs TRBV19 and TRBJ2-3; maybe TRBD2 (5 bases). The germline gives CDR1 LNHDA, CDR2 SQIVND (reference sequence). CDR3 length equals 15 residues. Trimming took 2 bases from V and 0 from J, leaving 9 bases between them. The CDR3 is CASSIPGGSTDTQYF. In DNA, the CDR3 is TGTGCCAGTAGTATACCAGGCGGGAGCACAGATACGCAGTATTTT. The full variable domain, rest sourced from reference TRBV19 and TRBJ2-3, is DGGITQSPKYLFRKEGQNVTLSCEQNLNHDAMYWYRQDPGQGLRLIYYSQIVNDFQKGDIAEGYSVSREKKESFPLTVTSAQKNPTAFYLCASSIPGGSTDTQYFGPGTRLTVL.

The rearrangement links TRBV21-1 to TRBJ2-2; the table assigns TRBD2, which was not confirmed against the DNA. TRBV21-1 is a documented pseudogene. The CDR3 totals 19 residues. CDR3 nucleotide sequence: TGTGCCAGCAGCTCTCCCGGGACTAGCGGGAGGCCTAACACCGGGGAGCTGTTTTTT. Its translation: CASSSPGTSGRPNTGELFF.

The chain carries TRBV4-1 and TRBJ1-1; D call uncertain. V lost 1 base and J 5 bases, leaving 14 bases between the germline ends. Germline V gene sequence: CDR1 MGHRA, CDR2 YSYEKL. This CDR3 is 15 amino acids long. As DNA, the CDR3 is TGCGCCAGCAGCCAAGCCGCGGGGTCCTCAACTGAAGCTTTCTTT. Amino acid sequence: CASSQAAGSSTEAFF.

This clone has a single count. In DNA, the CDR3 is TGTGCCAGCAGTGAACTGGGCGGGAGGAACACCGGGGAGCTGTTTTTT. Its protein product is CASSELGGRNTGELFF. V gene TRBV2 combines with J gene TRBJ2-2, with 7 bases matching TRBD2. The V gene's germline CDR1 is SNHLY and CDR2 FYNNEI. This CDR3 contains 16 residues. J was trimmed by 1 base and V by 2 bases; bases with no gene match: 4. Full variable domain (remainder filled in from reference TRBV2 and TRBJ2-2): EPEVTQTPSHQVTQMGQEVILRCVPISNHLYFYWYRQILGQKVEFLVSFYNNEISEKSEIFDDQFSVERPDGSNFTLKIRSTKLEDSAMYFCASSELGGRNTGELFFGEGSRLTVL.

This sequence joins TRBV5-4 and TRBJ2-7; 10 bases map to TRBD2. CDR3 size: 15 residues. Germline CDR1 reads SGHNT; CDR2 reads YYREEE (reference sequence). Germline trimming cut 4 bases from V and 6 bases from J; bases unmatched to any gene: 10. The CDR3 DNA reads TGTGCCAGCAGCCCGGAACTAGCGGGAACGGGCGAGCAGTACTTC. This gives the protein CASSPELAGTGEQYF.

CDR3 amino acids: CATLAGPSYNEQFF. The CDR3 bases are TGTGCCACCCTAGCGGGACCAAGCTACAATGAGCAGTTCTTC. J is TRBJ2-1 and V is TRBV10-3; 9 positions match TRBD2. Germline V gene data show CDR1 as ENHRY and CDR2 as SYGVKD. V lost 10 bases and J lost 3; bases outside the gene matches: 7. This CDR3 contains 14 residues.

The sample holds one count of this clone. The rearrangement joins TRBV9 to TRBJ1-4, with D possibly TRBD1 on 6 matching bases. Trimming left V 3 bases short and J 6 bases short, with 12 bases between. The CDR3 length is 14 residues. Germline V gene data show CDR1 as SGDLS and CDR2 as YYNGEE. The CDR3 loop reads CASSEQGTDEKLFF. CDR3 coding DNA: TGTGCCAGCAGCGAACAGGGAACAGATGAAAAACTGTTTTTT.

This chain joins TRBV7-8 and TRBJ1-4, with 11 bases identical to TRBD1. Germline lookup yields CDR1 SGHVS and CDR2 FQNEAQ. CDR3 length equals 15 residues. Trimming cost V 0 bases and J 8 bases; bases outside gene matches: 2. CDR3 DNA: TGTGCCAGCAGCTTAGCGGGACAGGGGGAAGAAAAACTGTTTTTT. Translation gives CASSLAGQGEEKLFF.

The chain uses TRBV19 and TRBJ1-2; D not certain. The germline V gene has CDR1 LNHDA and CDR2 SQIVND (reference sequence). The length of the CDR3 is 12 residues. Trimming cost V 4 bases and J 2 bases, with 5 bases left between them. The CDR3 loop reads CASSKTNYGYTF. In DNA, the CDR3 is TGTGCCAGTAGTAAGACAAACTATGGCTACACCTTC.

The chain combines TRBV6-5 with TRBJ2-3; 7 bases agree with TRBD2. V lost 0 bases and J lost 5; bases outside the gene matches: 5. Germline CDR1 reads MNHEY; CDR2 reads SVGAGI. CDR3 length: 15 residues. The CDR3 reads CASSYSAGAVDTQYF. The CDR3 DNA reads TGTGCCAGCAGTTACTCGGCGGGAGCAGTAGATACGCAGTATTTT.